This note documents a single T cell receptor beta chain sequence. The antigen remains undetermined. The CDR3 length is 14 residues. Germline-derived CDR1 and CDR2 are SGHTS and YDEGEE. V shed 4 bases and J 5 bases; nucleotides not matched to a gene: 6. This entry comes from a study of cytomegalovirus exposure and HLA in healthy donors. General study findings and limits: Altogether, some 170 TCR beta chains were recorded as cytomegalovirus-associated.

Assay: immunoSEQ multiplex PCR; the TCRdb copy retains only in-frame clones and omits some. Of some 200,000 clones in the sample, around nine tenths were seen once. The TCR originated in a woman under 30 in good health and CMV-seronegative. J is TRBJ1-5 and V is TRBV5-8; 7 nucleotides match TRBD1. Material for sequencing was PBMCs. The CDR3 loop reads CASSGGTAYQPQHF. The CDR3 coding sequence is TGTGCCAGCAGCGGAGGGACAGCTTATCAGCCCCAGCATTTT.